This TCR beta chain was sequenced for a study of T cell responses to AZD1222 COVID-19 vaccine. The study's findings and limits: Across the whole spike, CD4 TCRs peaked at regions 160-218 and 743-854. Donors skewed white British and female; clonal diversity was possibly underestimated.

Sequencing was performed with immunoSEQ multiplex PCR; in TCRdb, only in-frame clones are kept and a portion is missing. The sample lists approximately 150,000 clones; roughly 90% were seen once. About this clone itself: What it recognizes is unknown.

The CDR3 is 11 residues long. The germline V gene encodes CDR1 LNHDA and CDR2 SQIVND (reference sequence). V lost 10 bases and J lost 7; bases outside the gene matches: 5. The rearrangement uses TRBV19 and TRBJ1-1, with 8 bases identical to TRBD1. The specimen comprised peripheral blood, sampled 28 days after the second AZD1222 dose. The sequence derives from an adult who received the AZD1222 COVID-19 vaccine. CDR3 nucleotides: TGTGCCACCTGGGACAGGCGTGAAGCTTTCTTT. Translating it yields CATWDRREAFF.